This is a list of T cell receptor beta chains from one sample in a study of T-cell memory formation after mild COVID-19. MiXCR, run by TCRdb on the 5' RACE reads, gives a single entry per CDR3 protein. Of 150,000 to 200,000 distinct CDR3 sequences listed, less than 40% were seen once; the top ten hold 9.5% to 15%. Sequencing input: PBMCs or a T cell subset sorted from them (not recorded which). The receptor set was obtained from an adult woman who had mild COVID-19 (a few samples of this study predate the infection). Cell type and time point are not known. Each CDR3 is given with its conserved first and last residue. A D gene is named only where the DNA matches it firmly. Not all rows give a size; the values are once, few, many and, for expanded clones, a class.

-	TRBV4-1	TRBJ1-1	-	TGCGCCAGCAGCCGCGGGACACCTAACACTGAAGCTTTCTTT	CASSRGTPNTEAFF
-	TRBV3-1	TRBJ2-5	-	TGTGCCAGCAGCTCGCAGATTCCAGGAGACCAGTACTTC	CASSSQIPGDQYF
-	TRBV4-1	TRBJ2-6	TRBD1	TGCGCCAGCAGCCAAGATGGCCCCCGGACAGGGGGCGCTTTTGGGGCCAACGTCCTGACTTTC	CASSQDGPRTGGAFGANVLTF
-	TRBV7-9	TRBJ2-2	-	TGTGCCAGCAGCCGCGTGGGGAGAAGAAGGAGCACCGGGGAGCTGTTTTTT	CASSRVGRRRSTGELFF
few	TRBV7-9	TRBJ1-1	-	TGTGCCAGCAGCTCAGATGGTGGGACTGAAGCTTTCTTT	CASSSDGGTEAFF
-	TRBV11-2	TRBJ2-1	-	TGTGCCAGCAGCTTAGGATTGGGGGCGTTAAATGAGCAGTTCTTC	CASSLGLGALNEQFF
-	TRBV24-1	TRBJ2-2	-	TGTGCCACCAGTGGGCGGGGAAGAGACACCGGGGAGCTGTTTTTT	CATSGRGRDTGELFF
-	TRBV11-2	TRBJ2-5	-	TGTGCCAGCAGCTTACCCCTAGGGGAGACCCAGTACTTC	CASSLPLGETQYF
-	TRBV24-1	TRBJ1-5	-	TGTGCCACCAGTGATGGGTGGTTTAATCAGCCCCAGCATTTT	CATSDGWFNQPQHF
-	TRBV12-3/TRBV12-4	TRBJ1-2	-	TGTGCCAGCAGCGCCGGACAGCTATATGGCTACACCTTC	CASSAGQLYGYTF
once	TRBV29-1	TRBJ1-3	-	TGCAGCGTTGTATGGGGGCCTGGAAACACCATATATTTT	CSVVWGPGNTIYF
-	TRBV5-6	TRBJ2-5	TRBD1	TGTGCCAGCAGCCGGACGGACAGGGGTCAAGAGACCCAGTACTTC	CASSRTDRGQETQYF
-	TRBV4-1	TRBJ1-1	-	TGCGCCAGCAGGCAACAATTCTCTGGTTCGGGGAACACTGAAGCTTTCTTT	CASRQQFSGSGNTEAFF
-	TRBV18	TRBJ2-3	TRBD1	TGTGCCAGCACCGCCGGGACAGGGGGCAGAGATACGCAGTATTTT	CASTAGTGGRDTQYF
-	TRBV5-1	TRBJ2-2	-	TGCGCCAGCAGCCGGACGGCCGTCGGTACCGGGGAGCTGTTTTTT	CASSRTAVGTGELFF
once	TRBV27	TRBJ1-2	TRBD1	TGTGCCAGCAGTCCACGGACAGGGCCCCTTGGCTACACCTTC	CASSPRTGPLGYTF
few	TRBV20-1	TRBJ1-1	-	TGCAGTGCTAGGAGTCAGGGAGGCGTGAACACTGAAGCTTTCTTT	CSARSQGGVNTEAFF
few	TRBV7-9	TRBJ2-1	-	TGTGCCAGCAGCTTAGGGGGTATTGGGCTGAATGAGCAGTTCTTC	CASSLGGIGLNEQFF
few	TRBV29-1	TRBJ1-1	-	TGCAGCGTTGTAGGGTCCGCGAACACTGAAGCTTTCTTT	CSVVGSANTEAFF
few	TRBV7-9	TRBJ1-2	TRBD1	TGTGCCAGCAGCGAGGGGGCAGCGGACTATGGCTACACCTTC	CASSEGAADYGYTF
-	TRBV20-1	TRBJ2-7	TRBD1	TGCAGTGCTAGGGTCGGGGGACAGGGGTCCTACGAGCAGTACTTC	CSARVGGQGSYEQYF
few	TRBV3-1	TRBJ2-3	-	TGTGCCAGCAGCCGGACGGGTGGGCTCAGCACAGATACGCAGTATTTT	CASSRTGGLSTDTQYF
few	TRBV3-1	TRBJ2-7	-	TGTGCCAGCAGCTTCGCGGATGGATACGAGCAGTACTTC	CASSFADGYEQYF
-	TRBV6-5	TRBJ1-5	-	TGTGCCAGCAGTTACTCAGGGGAAGGGAATCAGCCCCAGCATTTT	CASSYSGEGNQPQHF
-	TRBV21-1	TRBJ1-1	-	TGTGCCAGCAGCAAAGCGGACAGCCTCATGAACACTGAAGCTTTCTTT	CASSKADSLMNTEAFF
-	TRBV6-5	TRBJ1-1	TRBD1	TGTGCCAGCAGTTACAAGGGGGCCAGCTCAAACACTGAAGCTTTCTTT	CASSYKGASSNTEAFF
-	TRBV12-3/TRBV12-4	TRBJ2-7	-	TGTGCCAGCAGTTCTCCACCGCCTTACGAGCAGTACTTC	CASSSPPPYEQYF
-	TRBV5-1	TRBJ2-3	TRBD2	TGCGCCAGCAGCGGGAGGGCAGATACGCAGTATTTT	CASSGRADTQYF
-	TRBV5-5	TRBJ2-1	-	TGTGCCAGCAGCTCCACAGGGTTTGAGCAGTTCTTC	CASSSTGFEQFF
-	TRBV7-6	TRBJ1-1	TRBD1	TGTGCCAGCATTTCCTCCAGGGACAGATGGGACACTGAAGCTTTCTTT	CASISSRDRWDTEAFF
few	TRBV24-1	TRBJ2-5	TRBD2	TGTGCCACCAGTGATAGGGGCGGGGGGCCTACGGAGACCCAGTACTTC	CATSDRGGGPTETQYF
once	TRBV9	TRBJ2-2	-	TGTGCCAGCAGTGTCCCGGTAGTCCCCAAAGAAGACACCGGGGAGCTGTTTTTT	CASSVPVVPKEDTGELFF
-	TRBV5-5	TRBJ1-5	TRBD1	TGTGCCAGCAGCCCAGGACAGGGGAGTTATCAGCCCCAGCATTTT	CASSPGQGSYQPQHF
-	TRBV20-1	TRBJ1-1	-	TGCAGTGCCCTCTGGGTAGGGGACACTGAAGCTTTCTTT	CSALWVGDTEAFF
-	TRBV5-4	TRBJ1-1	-	TGTGCCAGCAGCTCCCGGGGGACTGAAGCTTTCTTT	CASSSRGTEAFF
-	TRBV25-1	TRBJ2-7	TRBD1	TGTGCCAGCAGTGCCTGGGACAGCTCCTACGAGCAGTACTTC	CASSAWDSSYEQYF
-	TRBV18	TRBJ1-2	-	TGTGCCAGCTCACTAGGCAGGCCCGGTGGCTACACCTTC	CASSLGRPGGYTF
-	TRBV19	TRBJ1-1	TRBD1	TGTGCCAGCCGAGAGACAGGGAGGAACACTGAAGCTTTCTTT	CASRETGRNTEAFF
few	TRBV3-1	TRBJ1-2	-	TGTGCCAGCAGCCCTGGAATGATGAACTATGGCTACACCTTC	CASSPGMMNYGYTF
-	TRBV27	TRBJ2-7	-	TGTGCCAGCAGTTTATCGGGCAGGGTCAGGGGCGAGCAGTACTTC	CASSLSGRVRGEQYF
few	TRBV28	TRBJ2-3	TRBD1	TGTGCCAGCAGTCTCCGGGGACAGGGCCCAGATACGCAGTATTTT	CASSLRGQGPDTQYF
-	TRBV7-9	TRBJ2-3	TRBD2	TGTGCCAGCAGCCTACCTAGCGGGAGGGCCTTAGATACGCAGTATTTT	CASSLPSGRALDTQYF
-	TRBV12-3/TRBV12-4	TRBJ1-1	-	TGTGCCAGCAGACCAGGGGTGACTGAAGCTTTCTTT	CASRPGVTEAFF
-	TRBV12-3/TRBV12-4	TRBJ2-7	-	TGTGCCAGCAGCGACCTTCAGAACGAGCAGTACTTC	CASSDLQNEQYF
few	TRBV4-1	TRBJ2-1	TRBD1	TGCGCCAGCAGCCGGACGGGACAGGGATCCGTCAACAATGAGCAGTTCTTC	CASSRTGQGSVNNEQFF
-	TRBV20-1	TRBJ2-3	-	TGCAGTGCTAGAGATCACGAAAGGGATACGCAGTATTTT	CSARDHERDTQYF
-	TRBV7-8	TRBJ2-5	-	TGTGCCAGCAGCTTATTTAGGAGAGCGGTGGAGAATCAAGAGACCCAGTACTTC	CASSLFRRAVENQETQYF
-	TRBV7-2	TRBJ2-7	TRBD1	TGTGCCAGCAGCGCCCCGACAGGGCTCACCTACGAGCAGTACTTC	CASSAPTGLTYEQYF
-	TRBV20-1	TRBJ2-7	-	TGCAGTGCTAACACCCCAGGACACGAGCAGTACTTC	CSANTPGHEQYF
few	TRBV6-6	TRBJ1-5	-	TGTGCCAGCAACGACGGGAGACCTTTAAATCAGCCCCAGCATTTT	CASNDGRPLNQPQHF